This T cell receptor (beta chain) was captured in a study of CD8+ T cells in alopecia areata (dated by TCRdb to 2016 to 2019). Describing the broader study: Treated patients were enrolled in an open-label pilot trial of oral tofacitinib, 5 to 10 mg twice daily, for moderate-to-severe alopecia areata. In humans, TCRbeta sequencing was performed on scalp tissue and on sorted CD4+ and CD8+ peripheral blood T cells from healthy controls and from patients with patchy or totalis/universalis alopecia areata. Patients received tofacitinib for 6 to 18 months and were then followed off drug for 6 months to check for delayed response and recurrence. Amplification of TCRbeta CDR3 regions was done by immunoSEQ multiplex PCR using 35 Vbeta forward primers and 13 Jbeta reverse primers. Tofacitinib-treated patients had biopsies at baseline and at 4 and 24 weeks of treatment, with a later scalp biopsy in several patients. High-throughput TCRbeta sequencing was used to examine T cell clonal expansion in alopecia areata in both the C3H/HeJ mouse model and human patients. RNA came from the PAXgene miRNA kit for fixed scalp, the miRNeasy kit for PBMCs, and the RNeasy kit for mouse skin. Scalp clonality was compared among normal scalp (n=4), patchy alopecia areata scalp (n=8), and alopecia totalis/universalis scalp (n=8). For the treated patients, the SALT score, which quantifies what percentage of scalp surface area is affected, served as the measure of disease severity. Results the study describes overall, beyond this receptor: TCR sequences shared between patients were less clear than in mice, possibly partly because of HLA diversity in the patient population. Compared with normal scalp, lesional scalp, particularly in alopecia totalis/universalis, had higher clonality and more expanded CD8+ clones, which suggests antigenic drive. Many expanded lesional clones were found to persist in scalp and blood during tofacitinib treatment, and relapse after treatment cessation may be partly explained by this persistence. Because the treated cohort was small and had only one nonresponder, larger studies are needed to examine links between baseline CD8+ expansion and response. Scalp clonality and the number of expanded CD8+ clones among the top 100 scalp clones were significantly decreased by tofacitinib. Unlike mouse skin, which is dominated by gammadelta T cells, normal human skin has resident alphabeta T cells that are also sequenced, and this complicates analysis of the scalp TCR repertoire.

For CDR1 and CDR2, the germline V gene lists MGHDK and SYGVNS. From its cysteine to its phenylalanine, the CDR3 spans 16 amino acids. Left in the record is the CDR3 DNA by itself, 48 bases read in frame from the first base. Between the V and J ends, shortened by 0 bases and 2 bases respectively, the junction contains 13 bases. The library was built by means of the immunoSEQ multiplex PCR assay. For TCR sequencing, RNA was extracted from every sample and reverse transcribed into cDNA to serve as template. SuperScript III was used to make first-strand cDNA, primed with a 2:1 mix of oligo-dT and random hexamers. A synthetic immune receptor repertoire was used to assess amplification bias, and residual bias was removed computationally. For the original study's pipeline: After raw reads were preprocessed to remove errors, the CDR3 was defined following IMGT conventions as running from the conserved cysteine to phenylalanine. Clonality was computed by normalizing Shannon entropy by log2 of the number of productive unique TCRs and subtracting the result from 1. Whether each scalp clone was CD4 or CD8 was inferred by checking scalp TCRbeta sequences against the CD4 and CD8 repertoires from sorted blood. TCRdb carries this immuneACCESS record with in-frame sequences only. Its versions omit some clonotypes, under half of them owing to an unresolved V gene in the studies checked, with the rest unexplained. That table gives V, J and clone size, and the DNA gave D and trimming. The sample table records 170,000 or so clones; about 60% of these occur just once. The biggest ten clones account for roughly 13% of the sample.

The time point label for this specimen denotes: about 5 months on oral tofacitinib. What this sample's treatment or condition label stands for: oral pan-JAK inhibitor, 5-10 mg twice daily. Lesional scalp punch biopsies and peripheral blood were collected from alopecia areata patients. After PBMCs were isolated by density centrifugation and stained for CD3, CD4 and CD8, a FACSAria was used to sort CD4+ and CD8+ T cells. Details on this clone: No cognate antigen has been identified for it. No base qualities exist here, and no much larger clone lies one base off it.

Source: CD8+ T cells sorted from blood, taken at week 24, from a patient treated with tofacitinib. The chain is encoded by TRBV25-1 joined to TRBJ1-2; tentative D gene TRBD1, with 5 bases matching. The sequence was collected from a human donor with alopecia areata. The nucleotides are TGTGCCAGCAGTGAATATGAGGCCAGGGAAAACTATGGCTACACCTTC. Its translation reads: CASSEYEARENYGYTF.